The 29 T cell receptor beta chains below were found in one sample sequenced in a study of cytomegalovirus exposure and HLA in healthy donors. Primers: 60 Vbeta forward and 13 Jbeta reverse. Here immunoSEQ multiplex PCR was the method, and the copy in TCRdb shows in-frame clones only, minus some. The sample shows some 130,000 clones, roughly 85% of them seen only once. Sequenced input: PBMCs. The receptors come from a middle-aged man in good health and CMV-seropositive.

The chain recombines TRBV25-1 with TRBJ1-1; 7 bases line up with TRBD1. Germline CDR1 is MGHDK and CDR2 is SYGVNS. The length of the CDR3 is 13 residues. V gave up 6 bases and J gave up 2 bases; unmatched junction bases: 3. CDR3 loop: CASRGQINTEAFF. For the CDR3, the DNA is TGTGCCAGCAGGGGACAGATCAACACTGAAGCTTTCTTT.

The CDR3 protein is CASSTSGNFEQFF. CDR3 nucleotide sequence: TGTGCCAGTAGTACTAGCGGGAATTTTGAGCAGTTCTTC. The V gene is TRBV19, the J gene TRBJ2-1; 9 nucleotides agree with TRBD2. J was trimmed by 9 bases and V by 4 bases; bases with no gene match: 4. CDR1 and CDR2 (germline): LNHDA, SQIVND (reference sequence). The CDR3 length is 13 residues.

CDR3 region: CASSYSSGRADTQYF. The CDR3 nucleotides read TGTGCCAGCAGTTACTCCAGCGGGCGGGCAGATACGCAGTATTTT. The chain is built from TRBV6-5 and TRBJ2-3; D is possibly TRBD2 (6 bases). From germline, CDR1 is MNHEY and CDR2 SVGAGI. The CDR3 contains 15 residues. Trimming removed 0 bases at V and 4 bases at J, with 11 bases between.

With regard to this clone: Its ends do not fully match the called genes, so a read error is possible. The V call is TRBV6-1, the J call TRBJ1-5, with TRBD1 identical over 7 bases. The germline V gene has CDR1 MNHNS and CDR2 SASEGT. CDR3 length: 12 amino acids. The CDR3 sequence: CVSQQGNQPQHF. CDR3 coding DNA: TGTGTCAGCCAACAGGGGAATCAGCCCCAGCATTTT.

V gene TRBV5-4 combines with J gene TRBJ1-1; D remains unclear. Germline V lookup: CDR1 SGHNT, CDR2 YYREEE (reference sequence). Trimming took 10 bases from V and 5 from J, leaving 18 bases between them. The CDR3 is 13 amino acids. CDR3 amino acids: CAARGPVRTEAFF. The CDR3, as DNA: TGTGCCGCCCGCGGGCCGGTAAGAACTGAAGCTTTCTTT.

J is TRBJ2-7 and V is TRBV5-6, with 9 bases matching TRBD1. Trimming at V came to 4 bases and at J to 5 bases, leaving 10 bases not matched to a gene. This CDR3 is 15 amino acids long. Germline CDR1 reads SGHDT; CDR2 reads YYEEEE. CDR3 residues: CASSAWDRALHEQYF. CDR3 in DNA: TGTGCCAGCAGCGCCTGGGACAGGGCGCTTCACGAGCAGTACTTC.

This clone was picked up one time. The chain combines TRBV5-1 with TRBJ1-6; 7 bases are shared with TRBD1. The CDR3 is 17 amino acids. Germline CDR1 is SGHRS and CDR2 is YFSETQ. V lost 3 bases to trimming and J lost 2 bases; unmatched junction nucleotides: 8. The CDR3 nucleotides are TGCGCCAGCAGCTGGGGACAGCCTAACCCCTATAATTCACCCCTCCACTTT. The encoded protein is CASSWGQPNPYNSPLHF. The whole variable domain, remainder taken from reference TRBV5-1 and TRBJ1-6, is KAGVTQTPRYLIKTRGQQVTLSCSPISGHRSVSWYQQTPGQGLQFLFEYFSETQRNKGNFPGRFSGRQFSNSRSEMNVSTLELGDSALYLCASSWGQPNPYNSPLHFGNGTRLTVT.

This chain links TRBV28 with TRBJ1-2; D is uncertain. CDR3 length: 13 residues. V was clipped by 8 bases and J by 1 base, with 11 bases between them. Germline lookup yields CDR1 MDHEN and CDR2 SYDVKM. The CDR3 region is CASVEGINYGYTF. The DNA of the CDR3 is TGTGCCAGCGTCGAGGGAATTAACTATGGCTACACCTTC.

The chain couples TRBV29-1 to TRBJ1-5; D is perhaps TRBD1 (5 bases). Germline values: CDR1 SQVTM, CDR2 ANQGSEA. This CDR3 is 12 amino acids long. Trimming took off 4 bases at V and 5 bases at J, with 9 bases between the two ends. DNA for the CDR3: TGCAGCGTTGGACAGCTGGATCAGCCCCAGCATTTT. Amino acid sequence: CSVGQLDQPQHF.

J is TRBJ1-1 and V is TRBV4-1; D gene uncertain. The V end lost 0 bases, the J end lost 1 base, and 6 bases lay between the germline ends. Per germline, CDR1 MGHRA and CDR2 YSYEKL. The CDR3 has 14 amino acids. CDR3 loop: CASSQEVRNTEAFF. The CDR3 DNA reads TGCGCCAGCAGCCAAGAGGTGCGGAACACTGAAGCTTTCTTT.

The chain recombines TRBV14 with TRBJ2-3, with D possibly TRBD1 on 6 matching bases. Trimming removed 4 bases at V and 7 bases at J, with 12 bases between. Germline V gene lookup returns CDR1 SGHDN and CDR2 FVKESK. The CDR3 extends over 13 amino acids. The CDR3 is CASSPDSRNTQYF. As DNA, the CDR3 is TGTGCCAGCAGCCCGGACAGCAGGAATACGCAGTATTTT.

V is TRBV5-5 and J is TRBJ2-5; no clear D gene. This CDR3 region has 13 residues. With 2 bases removed from V and 1 base from J, the gap between germline ends came to 6 bases. Per the germline V gene, CDR1 is SGHKS and CDR2 is YYEKEE (reference sequence). The CDR3 sequence: CASSFGSQETQYF. As DNA, the CDR3 is TGTGCCAGCAGCTTTGGTAGCCAAGAGACCCAGTACTTC.

The chain has TRBV15 and TRBJ2-2, with TRBD2 identical over 11 bases. The germline CDR1 and CDR2 sequences are LNHNV and YYDKDF (reference sequence). The V and J ends lost 5 bases and 0 bases, in that order; junction bases with no gene match: 5. The CDR3 spans 17 residues. The DNA of the CDR3 is TGTGCCACCAGCCCGACTAGCGGGATAACGAACACCGGGGAGCTGTTTTTT. Translated, it gives CATSPTSGITNTGELFF.

To note about this clone: Other DNA sequences in this specimen translate into the identical CDR3. The chain is built from TRBV5-1 and TRBJ2-7; TRBD1 is a possible D gene (6 bases). The CDR3 is made up of 12 amino acids. Germline V lookup: CDR1 SGHRS, CDR2 YFSETQ. With 4 bases removed from V and 5 bases from J, the gap between germline ends came to 10 bases. The CDR3 DNA sequence: TGCGCCAGCAGCCTACCAGGGGACGAGCAGTACTTC. This gives the protein CASSLPGDEQYF.

This clone is a singleton in its sample. The chain carries TRBV27 and TRBJ1-5; D perhaps matches TRBD1 (6 bases). Trimming removed 5 bases from V and 4 bases from J, with 15 bases in between. CDR3 length: 15 residues. Germline V lookup: CDR1 MNHEY, CDR2 SMNVEV (reference sequence). The CDR3 here is CASSNIWTENQPQHF. CDR3 DNA sequence: TGTGCCAGCAGTAACATATGGACAGAGAATCAGCCCCAGCATTTT.

The rearrangement joins TRBV6-5 to TRBJ1-5; TRBD1 aligns across 10 bases. CDR1 and CDR2 (germline): MNHEY, SVGAGI. The junction had 8 bases not matched to a gene; V was cut back by 5 bases and J by 7 bases. The CDR3 consists of 15 residues. The CDR3 coding sequence is TGTGCCAGCAGTCGGATAGGACAGGGGGACCAGCCCCAGCATTTT. Translated, it gives CASSRIGQGDQPQHF.

The chain recombines TRBV5-1 with TRBJ2-3, with 8 bases that match TRBD1. J was trimmed by 0 bases and V by 1 base; bases with no gene match: 4. Germline loops: CDR1 SGHRS, CDR2 YFSETQ. This CDR3 contains 16 residues. This CDR3 is CASSLRGQVSTDTQYF. Here the CDR3 DNA reads TGCGCCAGCAGCTTGAGGGGACAGGTCAGCACAGATACGCAGTATTTT.

The J gene is TRBJ2-7, the V gene TRBV6-6; 7 positions agree with TRBD2. The V segment lost 7 bases and the J segment 6 bases; nucleotides outside the gene matches: 12. From germline, CDR1 is MNHNY and CDR2 SVGAGI (reference sequence). The CDR3 spans 14 residues. The CDR3 protein is CASTQRLREFEQYF. The CDR3 coding sequence is TGTGCCAGCACCCAACGATTGCGGGAGTTCGAGCAGTACTTC.

The chain carries TRBV4-2 and TRBJ2-7; 15 bases agree with TRBD2. The germline V gene has CDR1 LGHNA and CDR2 YNFKEQ. This CDR3 spans 19 amino acids. V lost 4 bases, J lost 5 bases, and 15 bases stayed unmatched. This CDR3 reads CASSLNTGGLAGGGDEQYF. In DNA form, the CDR3 reads TGTGCCAGCAGCCTTAACACAGGGGGACTAGCGGGAGGAGGGGACGAGCAGTACTTC.

This clone is a singleton in its sample. This chain connects TRBV19 to TRBJ1-2, with 7 positions matching TRBD1. The CDR3 has 13 amino acids. Per germline, CDR1 LNHDA and CDR2 SQIVND (reference sequence). With 7 bases clipped from V and 3 bases from J, the junction kept 5 bases outside the gene matches. CDR3 protein: CASNTGVDYGYTF. The CDR3 DNA reads TGTGCCAGTAATACAGGGGTCGACTATGGCTACACCTTC. The whole variable domain, filled in from reference TRBV19 and TRBJ1-2, reads DGGITQSPKYLFRKEGQNVTLSCEQNLNHDAMYWYRQDPGQGLRLIYYSQIVNDFQKGDIAEGYSVSREKKESFPLTVTSAQKNPTAFYLCASNTGVDYGYTFGSGTRLTVV.

V gene TRBV6-1 combines with J gene TRBJ2-2, with 13 positions matching TRBD2. CDR3 size: 15 residues. Looked up from germline, CDR1 is MNHNS and CDR2 is SASEGT. Losses at the gene ends were 7 bases for V and 6 bases for J; bases not matched to a gene: 5. The CDR3 is CASTGLAGEAGELFF. CDR3 DNA: TGTGCCAGCACTGGACTAGCGGGAGAGGCCGGGGAGCTGTTTTTT.

The chain uses TRBV7-9 and TRBJ2-5; perhaps TRBD1 as D (5 bases). This CDR3 is 15 amino acids long. V was trimmed by 0 bases and J by 2 bases, leaving 10 bases between them. Germline CDR1 is SEHNR and CDR2 is FQNEAQ (reference sequence). As DNA, the CDR3 is TGTGCCAGCAGCTTAGCGCGGAACAGGCAAGAGACCCAGTACTTC. This translates into CASSLARNRQETQYF. Full variable domain (rest looked up from reference TRBV7-9 and TRBJ2-5): DTGVSQNPRHKITKRGQNVTFRCDPISEHNRLYWYRQTLGQGPEFLTYFQNEAQLEKSRLLSDRFSAERPKGSFSTLEIQRTEQGDSAMYLCASSLARNRQETQYFGPGTRLLVL.

The J gene is TRBJ2-1, the V gene TRBV7-6; 11 nucleotides align to TRBD2. Germline V lookup: CDR1 SGHVS, CDR2 FNYEAQ. This CDR3 contains 15 residues. The V segment lost 5 bases and the J segment 5 bases; nucleotides outside the gene matches: 5. The CDR3, as DNA: TGTGCCAGCAGCCTGACTAGCGGGATTCACAATGAGCAGTTCTTC. Its protein product is CASSLTSGIHNEQFF.

The gene calls are TRBV18 and TRBJ1-4; 7 nucleotides align to TRBD1. Trimming cost V 3 bases and J 8 bases; bases outside gene matches: 6. This CDR3 is 14 amino acids long. Germline loops: CDR1 KGHSH, CDR2 LQKENI. The CDR3 nucleotides are TGTGCCAGCTCACCCCCGACAGGGAGAGAAAAACTGTTTTTT. Its protein is CASSPPTGREKLFF.

The chain combines TRBV5-5 with TRBJ1-5; D possibly corresponds to TRBD1 (5 bases). The CDR3 covers 14 residues. CDR1 and CDR2 (germline): SGHKS, YYEKEE (reference sequence). Deletions cut 0 bases from V and 6 bases from J, with 10 bases between. The chain's CDR3 is CASSLGGDFQPQHF. Here the CDR3 DNA reads TGTGCCAGCAGCTTGGGAGGGGACTTTCAGCCCCAGCATTTT. Drawing the rest from reference TRBV5-5 and TRBJ1-5, the complete variable domain is DAGVTQSPTHLIKTRGQQVTLRCSPISGHKSVSWYQQVLGQGPQFIFQYYEKEERGRGNFPDRFSARQFPNYSSELNVNALLLGDSALYLCASSLGGDFQPQHFGDGTRLSIL.

The genes are TRBV28 and TRBJ2-3, with TRBD2 matching 13 bases. This CDR3 has 18 amino acids. Germline V gene data show CDR1 as MDHEN and CDR2 as SYDVKM. V gave up 7 bases and J gave up 0 bases; unmatched junction bases: 10. The CDR3 DNA sequence: TGTGCCAGCAAGCTCGGGACTAGCGGGATTTTTAGCACAGATACGCAGTATTTT. Its translation: CASKLGTSGIFSTDTQYF.

The chain combines TRBV13 with TRBJ2-3; a weak D match, TRBD2 (5 bases). The germline V gene has CDR1 PRHDT and CDR2 FYEKMQ (reference sequence). This CDR3 has 13 residues. Between the trimmed V and J ends, which lost 2 bases and 3 bases, there was a span of 6 bases. In nucleotides, the CDR3 is TGTGCCAGCAGCTTAAGGAGGACAGATACGCAGTATTTT. This gives the protein CASSLRRTDTQYF.

The chain uses TRBV5-1 and TRBJ2-5; maybe TRBD2 (6 bases). The DNA matches TRBJ2-7 better at its end, which makes the J call doubtful. The CDR3 contains 15 residues. Germline V gene sequence: CDR1 SGHRS, CDR2 YFSETQ. The CDR3 region has the DNA TGCGCCAGCAGCACCACGGGAGAGATAGTCGGCGAGCAGTACTTC. Translation gives CASSTTGEIVGEQYF.

The chain carries TRBV14 and TRBJ1-1; D is unresolved. CDR3 length: 14 amino acids. Trimming shortened V by 8 bases and J by 3 bases, and 16 bases separated the two germline ends. Germline V gene lookup returns CDR1 SGHDN and CDR2 FVKESK. CDR3 sequence: CASARAPRDTEAFF. In DNA, the CDR3 is TGTGCCAGCGCCCGGGCTCCGAGGGACACTGAAGCTTTCTTT.